The clone carrying this T cell receptor (beta chain) was seen only a few times. Trimming removed 5 bases at V and 2 bases at J, with 13 bases between. The germline gives CDR1 LNHDA, CDR2 SQIVND (reference sequence). The CDR3 runs to 14 residues. This record comes from a study of blood T cell repertoires in COVID-19. Study background: Specimens from acute and convalescent COVID-19 originated in the United States, Italy and Spain. From T cells, B-cell-depleted T cells, or PBMCs came the material, which was cDNA or gDNA.

TCRdb's copy holds only in-frame clones and misses some; the assay was immunoSEQ multiplex PCR. The sample has about 150,000 clones; about 86% are singletons. This TCR was sampled from a woman older than 75 with acute or convalescent COVID-19. The chain recombines TRBV19 with TRBJ2-7, with D perhaps matching TRBD1 (5 bases). Sequenced input: peripheral blood. CDR3 nucleotide sequence: TGTGCCAGTAGTCCCGGCAGGGAACCCTACGAGCAGTACTTC. This gives the protein CASSPGREPYEQYF.